This TCR beta chain comes out of a study of cytomegalovirus exposure and HLA in healthy donors. Findings and limits, study-wide: Apart from CMV serostatus, no immune exposure information was available. Cytomegalovirus association was assigned to more than 150 TCR beta chains.

The PCR was carried out with 60 Vbeta primers and 13 Jbeta primers. The assay was immunoSEQ multiplex PCR, and TCRdb's table has in-frame clones only and misses some. Of around 59,000 clones detected, approximately 80% appear once; the ten largest clones hold roughly 1.5%. This clone was seen only once. What it binds is not known. Germline CDR1 KGHSH, CDR2 LQKENI. This CDR3 is built from 15 residues. Germline trimming cut 1 base from V and 5 bases from J; bases unmatched to any gene: 4. The clonotype originates from a human donor in good health. This chain uses TRBV18 with TRBJ1-4, with 7 nucleotides matching TRBD1. Sequencing used PBMCs. The CDR3, as DNA: TGTGCCAGCTCACCACAACAGGGGAGGAATGAAAAACTGTTTTTT. This translates into CASSPQQGRNEKLFF. The full variable domain, rest sourced from reference TRBV18 and TRBJ1-4, is NAGVMQNPRHLVRRRGQEARLRCSPMKGHSHVYWYRQLPEEGLKFMVYLQKENIIDESGMPKERFSAEFPKEGPSILRIQQVVRGDSAAYFCASSPQQGRNEKLFFGSGTQLSVL.